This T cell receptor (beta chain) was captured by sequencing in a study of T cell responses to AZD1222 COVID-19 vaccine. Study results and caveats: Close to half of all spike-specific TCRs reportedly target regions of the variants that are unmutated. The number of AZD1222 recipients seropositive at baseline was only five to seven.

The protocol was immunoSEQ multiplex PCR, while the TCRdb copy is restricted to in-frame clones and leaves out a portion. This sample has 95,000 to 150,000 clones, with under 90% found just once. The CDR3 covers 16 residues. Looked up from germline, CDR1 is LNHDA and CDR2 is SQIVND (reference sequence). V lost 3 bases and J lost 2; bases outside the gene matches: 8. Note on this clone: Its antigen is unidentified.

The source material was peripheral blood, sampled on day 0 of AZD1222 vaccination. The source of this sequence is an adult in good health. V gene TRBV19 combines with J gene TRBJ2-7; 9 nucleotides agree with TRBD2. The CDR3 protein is CASSIPTSGSTYEQYF. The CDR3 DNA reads TGTGCCAGTAGTATCCCCACTAGCGGGTCGACCTACGAGCAGTACTTC.